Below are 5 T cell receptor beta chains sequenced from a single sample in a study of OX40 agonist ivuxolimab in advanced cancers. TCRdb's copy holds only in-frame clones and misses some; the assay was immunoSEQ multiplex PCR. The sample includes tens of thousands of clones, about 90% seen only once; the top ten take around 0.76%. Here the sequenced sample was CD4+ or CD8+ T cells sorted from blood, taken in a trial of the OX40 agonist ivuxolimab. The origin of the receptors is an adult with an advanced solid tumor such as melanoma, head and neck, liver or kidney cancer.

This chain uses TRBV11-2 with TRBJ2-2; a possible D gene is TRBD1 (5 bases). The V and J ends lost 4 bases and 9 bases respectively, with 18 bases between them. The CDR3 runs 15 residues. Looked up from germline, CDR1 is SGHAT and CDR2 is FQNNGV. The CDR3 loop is CASSSGPETHRELFF. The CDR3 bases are TGTGCCAGCAGCTCAGGGCCAGAGACACACCGGGAGCTGTTTTTT. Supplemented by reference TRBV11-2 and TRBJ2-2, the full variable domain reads EAGVAQSPRYKIIEKRQSVAFWCNPISGHATLYWYQQILGQGPKLLIQFQNNGVVDDSQLPKDRFSAERLKGVDSTLKIQPAKLEDSAVYLCASSSGPETHRELFFGEGSRLTVL.

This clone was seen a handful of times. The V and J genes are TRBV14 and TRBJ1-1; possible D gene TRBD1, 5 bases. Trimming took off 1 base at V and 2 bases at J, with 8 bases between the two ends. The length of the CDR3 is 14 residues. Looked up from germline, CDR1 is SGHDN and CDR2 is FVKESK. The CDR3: CASSQGGINTEAFF. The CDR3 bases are TGTGCCAGCAGCCAAGGGGGGATCAACACTGAAGCTTTCTTT.

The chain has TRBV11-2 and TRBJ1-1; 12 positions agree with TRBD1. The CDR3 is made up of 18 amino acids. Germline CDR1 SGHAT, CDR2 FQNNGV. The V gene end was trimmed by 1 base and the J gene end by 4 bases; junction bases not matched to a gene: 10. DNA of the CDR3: TGTGCCAGCAGCTTAGGATTGGTTTGGGACAGGGGGCGCACTGAAGCTTTCTTT. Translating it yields CASSLGLVWDRGRTEAFF.

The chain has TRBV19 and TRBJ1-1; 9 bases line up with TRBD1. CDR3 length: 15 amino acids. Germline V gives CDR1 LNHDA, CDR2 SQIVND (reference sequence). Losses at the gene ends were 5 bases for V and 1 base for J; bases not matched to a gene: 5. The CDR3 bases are TGTGCCAGTAGTTCGTGGGACAGGGCGAACACTGAAGCTTTCTTT. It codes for CASSSWDRANTEAFF.

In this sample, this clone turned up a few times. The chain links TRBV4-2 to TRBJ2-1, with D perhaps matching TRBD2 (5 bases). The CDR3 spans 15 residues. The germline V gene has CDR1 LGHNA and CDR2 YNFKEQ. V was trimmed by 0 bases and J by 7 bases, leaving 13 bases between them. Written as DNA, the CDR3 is TGTGCCAGCAGCCAAGATGAGGCCGGGGTAAATGAGCAGTTCTTC. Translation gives CASSQDEAGVNEQFF.